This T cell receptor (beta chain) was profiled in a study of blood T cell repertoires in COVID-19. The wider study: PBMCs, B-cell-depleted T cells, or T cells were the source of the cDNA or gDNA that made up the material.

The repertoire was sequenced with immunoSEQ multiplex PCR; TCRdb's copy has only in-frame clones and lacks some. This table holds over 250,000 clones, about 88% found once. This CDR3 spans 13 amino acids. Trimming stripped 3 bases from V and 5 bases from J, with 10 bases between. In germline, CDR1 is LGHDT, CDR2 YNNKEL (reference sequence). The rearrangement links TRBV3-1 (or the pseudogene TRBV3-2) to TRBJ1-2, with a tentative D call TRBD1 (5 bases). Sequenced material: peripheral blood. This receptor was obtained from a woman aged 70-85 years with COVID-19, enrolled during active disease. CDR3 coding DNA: TGTGCCAGCAGCCATCAGGGTTTATATGGCTACACCTTC. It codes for CASSHQGLYGYTF.